This TCR beta chain was sequenced during a study of early T cells in non-severe SARS-CoV-2 infection. Study information: Bulk RNA isolated from unsorted whole blood underwent sequencing; chains were not paired.

This clonotype appeared a few times. The protocol attached unique molecular identifiers to individual cDNA molecules. TCRdb analysed the 5' RACE reads with MiXCR anew, one entry per CDR3 protein. This sample yields about 110,000 distinct CDR3 sequences, of which about 12% are seen a single time; around 3% belongs to the top ten. Trimming cost V 0 bases and J 7 bases, with 4 bases left between them. Germline V CDR1 and CDR2: LNHNV, YYDKDF (reference sequence). This CDR3 is 13 amino acids long. This clonotype was sampled from an adult who was a healthcare worker with PCR-confirmed SARS-CoV-2 infection or an uninfected control (not recorded which). V gene TRBV15 combines with J gene TRBJ1-6; D remains ambiguous. The sample comprised whole blood. The CDR3 DNA sequence: TGTGCCACCAGCAGAGAGTGGAATTCACCCCTCCACTTT. Encoded protein: CATSREWNSPLHF.